This is a list of T cell receptor beta chains from one sample in a study of siplizumab effects on memory and regulatory T cells. Libraries were prepared by immunoSEQ multiplex PCR; TCRdb keeps only in-frame clonotypes and omits some of them. The sample carries about 100,000 clones, about 95% recorded once. Sequencing input: non-Treg CD4+ T cells sorted from blood. The receptor source for this set is a human donor in good health. The CDR3 runs from the conserved cysteine through the conserved F or W. D genes are given only for firm matches. Only part of the rows carry a size: once, few, many, or a class if the clone is expanded.

v_gene: TRBV2
d_gene: TRBD1
j_gene: TRBJ1-5
abundance: NA
CDR3aa: CASSLWDRGEGYSNQPQHF
CDR3nt: TGTGCCAGCAGTCTTTGGGACAGGGGAGAGGGGTATAGCAATCAGCCCCAGCATTTT

v_gene: TRBV5-6
d_gene: NA
j_gene: TRBJ1-2
abundance: NA
CDR3aa: CASSLDGNYGYTF
CDR3nt: TGTGCCAGCAGCTTGGACGGTAACTATGGCTACACCTTC

v_gene: TRBV10-3
d_gene: TRBD2
j_gene: TRBJ2-1
abundance: NA
CDR3aa: CAISPTSGRAELSYNEQFF
CDR3nt: TGTGCCATCAGTCCGACTAGCGGGAGGGCCGAGCTGTCCTACAATGAGCAGTTCTTC

v_gene: TRBV6-1
d_gene: NA
j_gene: TRBJ1-2
abundance: NA
CDR3aa: CASRLSDGYGYTF
CDR3nt: TGTGCCAGCCGCCTATCGGACGGTTATGGCTACACCTTC

v_gene: TRBV7-9
d_gene: NA
j_gene: TRBJ1-2
abundance: NA
CDR3aa: CASSPRQNYGYTF
CDR3nt: TGTGCCAGCAGCCCTAGACAAAACTATGGCTACACCTTC

v_gene: TRBV14
d_gene: NA
j_gene: TRBJ2-5
abundance: NA
CDR3aa: CASSQGRNQETQYF
CDR3nt: TGTGCCAGCTCCCAAGGGCGGAATCAAGAGACCCAGTACTTC

v_gene: TRBV11-3
d_gene: NA
j_gene: TRBJ2-1
abundance: NA
CDR3aa: CASSLAGSNEQFF
CDR3nt: TGTGCCAGCAGCTTAGCAGGTAGCAATGAGCAGTTCTTC

v_gene: TRBV7-9
d_gene: TRBD1
j_gene: TRBJ2-5
abundance: NA
CDR3aa: CASSLGNRGDQETQYF
CDR3nt: TGTGCCAGCAGCTTAGGAAACAGGGGGGATCAAGAGACCCAGTACTTC

v_gene: TRBV28
d_gene: TRBD1
j_gene: TRBJ1-1
abundance: NA
CDR3aa: CASSTYRGTEAFF
CDR3nt: TGTGCCAGCAGTACCTACAGGGGGACTGAAGCTTTCTTT

v_gene: TRBV6-5
d_gene: NA
j_gene: TRBJ1-3
abundance: NA
CDR3aa: CASSYSLWGKANTIYF
CDR3nt: TGTGCCAGCAGTTACTCCTTGTGGGGAAAGGCAAACACCATATATTTT

v_gene: TRBV14
d_gene: NA
j_gene: TRBJ2-2
abundance: NA
CDR3aa: CASSQGWNTGELFF
CDR3nt: TGTGCCAGCAGCCAAGGGTGGAACACCGGGGAGCTGTTTTTT

v_gene: TRBV29-1
d_gene: TRBD2
j_gene: TRBJ2-2
abundance: NA
CDR3aa: CSVQREGTGELFF
CDR3nt: TGCAGCGTCCAGCGGGAGGGGACCGGGGAGCTGTTTTTT

v_gene: TRBV7-7
d_gene: NA
j_gene: TRBJ2-6
abundance: few
CDR3aa: CASSSDSGANVLTF
CDR3nt: TGTGCTAGCAGCTCGGACTCTGGGGCCAACGTCCTGACTTTC

v_gene: TRBV11-3
d_gene: NA
j_gene: TRBJ2-5
abundance: NA
CDR3aa: CASSLKRQETQYF
CDR3nt: TGTGCCAGCAGCTTAAAGAGGCAGGAGACCCAGTACTTC